Reported below is one TCR beta chain. Its antigen is unidentified. This entry comes from a study of STAT3 mutations in large granular lymphocyte leukemia. Deletions cut 0 bases from V and 7 bases from J, with 11 bases between. Germline loops: CDR1 SGHKS, CDR2 YYEKEE (reference sequence). There are 14 residues in the CDR3. Broader study findings: Sampling intervals varied between patients and samples. Every T-cell large granular lymphocyte leukemia patient had at least one immunodominant TCR beta clonotype.

Measured with immunoSEQ multiplex PCR; TCRdb has only the in-frame clones, and not every one. The data contain tens of thousands of clones, approximately 94% of them singletons. The sequencing input was peripheral blood mononuclear cells. This sequence originates from a man aged 35-49 years with T-cell large granular lymphocyte leukemia. Some clones in this sample may be carry-over from other donors' samples. This chain joins TRBV5-5 and TRBJ2-1; TRBD1 might be the D (5 bases). The CDR3 is CASSLEQVRNEQFF. The CDR3 nucleotides read TGTGCCAGCAGCTTGGAACAGGTCAGGAATGAGCAGTTCTTC.